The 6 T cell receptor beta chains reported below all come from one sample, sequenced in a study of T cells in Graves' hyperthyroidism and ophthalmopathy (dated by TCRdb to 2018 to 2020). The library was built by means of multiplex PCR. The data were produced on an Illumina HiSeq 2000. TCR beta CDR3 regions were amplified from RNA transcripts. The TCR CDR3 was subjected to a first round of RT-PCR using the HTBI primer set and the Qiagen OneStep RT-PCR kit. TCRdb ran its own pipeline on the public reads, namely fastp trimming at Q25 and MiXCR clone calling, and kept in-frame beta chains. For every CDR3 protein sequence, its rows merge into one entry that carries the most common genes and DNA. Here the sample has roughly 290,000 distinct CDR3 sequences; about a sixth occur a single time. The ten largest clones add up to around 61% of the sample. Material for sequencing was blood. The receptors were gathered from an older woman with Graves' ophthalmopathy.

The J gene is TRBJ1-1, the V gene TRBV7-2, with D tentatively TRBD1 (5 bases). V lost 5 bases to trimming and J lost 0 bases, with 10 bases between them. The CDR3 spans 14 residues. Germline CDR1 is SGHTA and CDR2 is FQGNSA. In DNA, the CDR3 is TGTGCCAGCAGCCCAGACAGCGTGAACACTGAAGCTTTCTTT. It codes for CASSPDSVNTEAFF.

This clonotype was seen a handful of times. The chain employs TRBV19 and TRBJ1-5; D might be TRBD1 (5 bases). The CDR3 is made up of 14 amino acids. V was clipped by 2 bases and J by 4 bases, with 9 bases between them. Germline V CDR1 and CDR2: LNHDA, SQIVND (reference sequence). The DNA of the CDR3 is TGTGCCAGTAGTATATACGGGGGAAATCAGCCCCAGCATTTT. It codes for CASSIYGGNQPQHF.

CDR3 residues: CASRGGGHGELFF. CDR3 coding DNA: TGTGCCAGCAGGGGAGGGGGGCACGGGGAGCTGTTTTTT. The V gene is TRBV6-1, the J gene TRBJ2-2, with D tentatively TRBD2 (7 bases). The germline gives CDR1 MNHNS, CDR2 SASEGT. V was shortened by 6 bases and J by 7 bases, with 12 bases between the two germline ends. The CDR3 totals 13 residues.

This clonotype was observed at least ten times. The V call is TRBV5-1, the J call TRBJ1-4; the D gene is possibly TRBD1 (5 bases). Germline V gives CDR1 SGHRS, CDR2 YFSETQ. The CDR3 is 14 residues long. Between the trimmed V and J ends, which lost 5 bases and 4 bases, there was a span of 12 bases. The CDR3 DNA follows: TGCGCCAGCAGAAGGGACGGAGGTAATGAAAAACTGTTTTTT. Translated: CASRRDGGNEKLFF.

This CDR3 is CASSLETSGSSYNEQFF. CDR3 nucleotide sequence: TGTGCCAGCAGTTTAGAGACTAGCGGAAGCTCCTACAATGAGCAGTTCTTC. The rearrangement uses TRBV27 and TRBJ2-1; 9 nucleotides match TRBD2. Germline V gene sequence: CDR1 MNHEY, CDR2 SMNVEV (reference sequence). The length of the CDR3 is 17 residues. The V and J ends lost 2 bases and 0 bases, in that order; junction bases with no gene match: 5.

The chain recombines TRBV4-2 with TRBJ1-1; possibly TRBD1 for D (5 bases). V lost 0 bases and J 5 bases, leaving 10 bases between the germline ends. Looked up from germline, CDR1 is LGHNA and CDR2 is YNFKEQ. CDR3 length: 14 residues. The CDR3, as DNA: TGTGCCAGCAGCCAAGATTGGGGGTGGACTGAAGCTTTCTTT. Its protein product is CASSQDWGWTEAFF.